These 31 T cell receptor gamma chains were all obtained from the same sample, sequenced in a study of γδ T cells in repeated Plasmodium falciparum infection. TCRdb re-called the multiplex PCR reads using CATT. The data contain around 27,000 gamma-chain clones, 1.4% of them singletons. Flow sorting of PBMC yielded separate Vgamma9/Vdelta2+ and Vdelta2-negative gammadelta T cell populations for bulk repertoire analysis. Sequencing was done on a sample of gamma-delta T cells from blood. Receptor source: a pool of human donors (malaria-infected and uninfected, not separated).

This clone was picked up many times. A far larger clone differs by one base, so this is likely a read error. Other DNA sequences in this sample translate to the same CDR3. This sequence joins TRGV9 and TRGJ1 or TRGJ2. This CDR3 spans 11 amino acids. Germline V CDR1 and CDR2: GITISATS, ISYDGTV (reference sequence). The CDR3 sequence: CALWEPYKKLF. The DNA of the CDR3 is TGTGCCTTGTGGGAGCCCTATAAGAAGCTCTTT.

Points on this clone: This DNA's translation and the protein TCRdb lists, from a much larger clone, do not match at residue 3, likely due to a read error; the protein shown is translated from the DNA. The chain employs TRGV5 and TRGJ1 or TRGJ2. In the absence of a J gene in TCRdb, the DNA was matched to germline to assign it here. The CDR3 totals 13 residues. The germline CDR1 and CDR2 sequences are VINAFY and YDVSNSKD. CDR3 protein: CASWDRRVDKKLF. The CDR3 DNA follows: TGTGCCTCCTGGGACAGGCGTGTTGATAAGAAACTCTTT.

This clone was observed a handful of times. The TCRdb protein, from a much larger clone, departs from this DNA's translation at residue 12, likely by read error; the protein shown derives from the DNA. The J gene is TRGJP, the V gene TRGV9. Germline V lookup: CDR1 GITISATS, CDR2 ISYDGTV (reference sequence). CDR3 size: 14 residues. The CDR3 region is CALWSELGKKIRVF. DNA of the CDR3: TGTGCCTTGTGGTCAGAGTTGGGCAAAAAAATCAGGGTATTT.

This clone was counted many times. The TCRdb record carries a much larger clone's protein, which differs from this DNA's translation at residue 10; a read error is the likely cause, and the protein listed here is the DNA translation. V gene TRGV3 combines with J gene TRGJ1 or TRGJ2. The CDR3 sequence is 12 residues long. Looked up from germline, CDR1 is VTNTFY and CDR2 is YDVSTARD (reference sequence). The CDR3 reads CATWDGPYKRLF. The CDR3 DNA sequence: TGTGCCACCTGGGACGGTCCCTATAAGAGACTCTTT.

This clone was observed at least ten times. This could be a read error, since a much larger clone is one nucleotide away. The same CDR3 also results from other DNA sequences found in this sample. The rearrangement joins TRGV2 to TRGJ1 or TRGJ2. The CDR3 has 13 amino acids. Germline V CDR1 and CDR2: EGSNGY, YDSYNSKV. Germline trimming cut 0 bases from V and 5 bases from J; bases unmatched to any gene: 4. The CDR3 nucleotides read TGTGCCACCTGGGACGGGCCGCATTATAAGAAACTCTTT. Encoded protein: CATWDGPHYKKLF.

This clone has just a few counts. The protein in TCRdb stems from a much larger clone and differs at residue 12 from this DNA's translation, likely a read error; here the protein is translated from the DNA. This rearrangement joins TRGV9 to TRGJP. The J gene, not given by TCRdb, was assigned here from a germline match of the nucleotide sequence. CDR3 size: 17 residues. Germline V gene data show CDR1 as GITISATS and CDR2 as ISYDGTV (reference sequence). This chain's CDR3 is CALWELPTGLGIKIKVF. CDR3 nucleotides: TGTGCCTTGTGGGAGCTACCAACAGGGTTGGGCATAAAAATCAAGGTATTT.

This clone was counted at least ten times. One base separates it from a far larger clone, so it is likely a read error. Other DNA sequences in the same sample also yield this CDR3. The chain links TRGV9 to TRGJP. The J gene, absent from TCRdb, was called here by matching the DNA to germline. Germline V gene sequence: CDR1 GITISATS, CDR2 ISYDGTV (reference sequence). The CDR3 contains 17 residues. Germline trimming cut 0 bases from V and 11 bases from J; bases unmatched to any gene: 10. CDR3 DNA sequence: TGTGCCTTGTGGGAGGTGCAATCCGAGCTGGGCAAAAAAATCAAGGTATTT. It is translated as CALWEVQSELGKKIKVF.

This clone has more than one count but fewer than ten. A far larger clone lies a single base away; this is likely a read error. The V call is TRGV3, the J call TRGJ1 or TRGJ2. From germline, CDR1 is VTNTFY and CDR2 YDVSTARD (reference sequence). The CDR3 is made up of 14 amino acids. DNA for the CDR3: TGTGCCACCTGGGACAGGCCGATGTATTACAAGAAACTCTTT. Translating it yields CATWDRPMYYKKLF.

Turning to this clone: TCRdb pairs this DNA with a much larger clone's protein that differs at residue 10, likely a read error; the protein shown was translated from the DNA. The rearrangement joins TRGV9 to TRGJP1. The length of the CDR3 is 13 residues. CDR1 is GITISATS, CDR2 ISYDGTV, per germline (reference sequence). In DNA form, the CDR3 reads TGTGCCTTGTGGGAGGTGGGGGGTTGGTCCAAGATATTT. It yields the protein CALWEVGGWSKIF.

This clone was counted a few times. A far larger clone is one nucleotide away, so this likely arose from a read error. Different DNA sequences within this sample yield the same CDR3. V gene assignment gives TRGV8, but the J gene was left uncalled. The germline V gene encodes CDR1 VENAVY and CDR2 YDSYNSRV. CDR3 length: 14 residues. The CDR3 loop reads CATWDNKNYYKKLF. CDR3 in DNA: TGTGCCACCTGGGACAACAAGAATTATTATAAGAAGCTCTTT.

This clone was detected only a few times. TCRdb pairs this DNA with a much larger clone's protein that differs at residue 7, likely a read error; the protein shown was translated from the DNA. The chain recombines TRGV9 with TRGJP. The J gene is not listed in TCRdb, so it was assigned here from a DNA match to germline. The CDR3 loop spans 20 amino acids. V gave up 1 base and J gave up 5 bases; unmatched junction bases: 14. Germline CDR1 GITISATS, CDR2 ISYDGTV (reference sequence). The chain's CDR3 is CALWEVSTWEKELGKKIKVF. The CDR3 nucleotides are TGTGCCTTGTGGGAGGTCTCAACCTGGGAGAAAGAGTTGGGCAAAAAAATCAAGGTATTT.

On this clone: The translation of this DNA and the TCRdb protein of a much larger clone differ at residue 6, probably owing to a read error; the protein shown here is translated from the DNA. The rearrangement joins TRGV9 to TRGJP. The J gene, not given by TCRdb, was assigned here from a germline match of the nucleotide sequence. Germline-derived CDR1 and CDR2 are GITISATS and ISYDGTV (reference sequence). The CDR3 has 18 residues. V was clipped by 2 bases and J by 10 bases; unmatched bases: 14. CDR3 sequence: CALWEAQSTSLGKKIKVF. In DNA form, the CDR3 reads TGTGCCTTGTGGGAGGCGCAGTCTACGAGTTTGGGCAAAAAAATCAAGGTATTT.

Only a few counts were recorded for this clone. A far larger clone is only one base removed, so a read error is likely. The same CDR3 can be traced to other DNA sequences in this sample. The rearrangement uses TRGV9 and TRGJP. Here the J gene was assigned by germline matching of the DNA, as TCRdb has none. Germline V gene sequence: CDR1 GITISATS, CDR2 ISYDGTV (reference sequence). The CDR3 is 17 amino acids. The CDR3 loop is CALWEVLEELGKKIKVF. In DNA form, the CDR3 reads TGCGCCTTGTGGGAGGTCTTGGAGGAGTTGGGCAAAAAAATCAAGGTATTT.

As to this clone: The TCRdb protein comes from a much larger clone and disagrees with this DNA's translation at residue 16, likely due to a read error; the protein given here is derived from the DNA. The V gene is TRGV9; the J gene was not called. Germline CDR1 is GITISATS and CDR2 is ISYDGTV (reference sequence). The CDR3 has 18 amino acids. CDR3 sequence (DNA): TGTGCCTTGTGGGAGGACAATAAGGGGGAGTTGGGCAAAAAAATCAATGTATTT. Encoded protein: CALWEDNKGELGKKINVF.

This clone is labeled medium-sized. Other DNA sequences in the same sample also yield this CDR3. The rearrangement uses TRGV9 and TRGJP1. V shed 3 bases and J 4 bases; nucleotides not matched to a gene: 5. Looked up from germline, CDR1 is GITISATS and CDR2 is ISYDGTV (reference sequence). This CDR3 has 14 amino acids. The CDR3 nucleotides read TGTGCCTTGTGGGAGCCAAACACTGGTTGGTTCAAGATATTT. Encoded protein: CALWEPNTGWFKIF.

This clone occurred many times. The translation of this DNA and the TCRdb protein of a much larger clone differ at residue 7, probably owing to a read error; the protein shown here is translated from the DNA. This chain connects TRGV9 to TRGJ1 or TRGJ2. The J gene, left out of TCRdb, was set here by checking the DNA against germline. The CDR3 contains 14 residues. After removal of 4 bases from V and 5 bases from J, the junction contained 11 bases not matched to a gene. The germline V gene encodes CDR1 GITISATS and CDR2 ISYDGTV (reference sequence). Here the CDR3 DNA reads TGTGCCTTGTGGGACCCTGCCGGGCATTATAAGAAACTCTTT. Translating it yields CALWDPAGHYKKLF.

This clone was recorded at least ten times. TCRdb shows a much larger clone's protein in place of this DNA's translation, and the two differ at residue 4, likely through a read error; the protein shown is translated from the DNA. Other DNA sequences in this sample translate to the same CDR3. The chain uses TRGV9 and TRGJ1 or TRGJ2. The J gene was missing in TCRdb and was found by matching the end of the DNA to germline. The CDR3 is made up of 14 amino acids. CDR1 and CDR2 (germline): GITISATS, ISYDGTV (reference sequence). The CDR3 sequence: CALREVQRGYKKLF. The CDR3 DNA reads as TGTGCCTTGCGGGAGGTGCAAAGGGGTTATAAGAAACTCTTT.

Points on this clone: This sequence is one base from a far larger clone and is likely a read error. The chain employs TRGV4 and TRGJ1 or TRGJ2. Germline CDR1 is EGSTGY and CDR2 is YDSYTSSV. The CDR3 runs to 12 residues. CDR3 in amino acids: CATWAQGYKKLF. In DNA form, the CDR3 reads TGTGCCACCTGGGCCCAGGGTTATAAGAAACTCTTC.

In regard to this clone: Germline is not matched at one junction end, which may reflect a read error. The chain carries TRGV8 and TRGJP1. The J gene was not available in TCRdb and was assigned here by matching the DNA to germline segments. Germline-derived CDR1 and CDR2 are VENAVY and YDSYNSRV. The CDR3 has 13 amino acids. In DNA form, the CDR3 reads TGTGCACCTGAGTATACCACTGATTGGTTCAAGATATTT. Residues: CAPEYTTDWFKIF.

Ten or more counts support this clone. TCRdb lists the protein of a much larger clone for this DNA, which differs at residue 3, so this is likely a read error; the protein given here is translated from the DNA itself. This chain joins TRGV8 and TRGJP1. The J gene, absent from TCRdb, was called here by matching the DNA to germline. The CDR3 has 14 amino acids. Germline-derived CDR1 and CDR2 are VENAVY and YDSYNSRV. The CDR3 DNA reads TGTGCCGCCTGGGATTATACCACTGGTTGGTTCAAGATATTT. It yields the protein CAAWDYTTGWFKIF.

The table lists this clone with a few counts. A far larger clone is one base from this, pointing to a likely read error. The same CDR3 is also encoded by other DNA sequences in this sample. The chain employs TRGV9 and TRGJP. The J gene, absent from TCRdb, was called here by matching the DNA to germline. The CDR3 runs to 18 residues. Germline V lookup: CDR1 GITISATS, CDR2 ISYDGTV (reference sequence). J was trimmed by 10 bases and V by 3 bases; bases with no gene match: 15. CDR3 DNA: TGTGCCTTGTGGGAGAACTACGCGGGGGAATTGGGCAAAAAAATCAAGGTATTT. Translation: CALWENYAGELGKKIKVF.

This clone has at least ten counts. The protein given by TCRdb reflects a much larger clone and differs at residue 6 from this DNA's translation, likely from a read error; the protein shown is the DNA's translation. J is TRGJ1 or TRGJ2 and V is TRGV9. Because TCRdb records no J gene, it was assigned here through a match of the DNA to germline. Germline CDR1 GITISATS, CDR2 ISYDGTV (reference sequence). V trimming: 3 bases; J trimming: 0 bases; junction bases outside the gene matches: 8. CDR3 length: 15 amino acids. DNA for the CDR3: TGTGCCTTGTGGGAGATCTCCAGGAATTATTATAAGAAACTCTTT. Its translation: CALWEISRNYYKKLF.

This clone has a count of ten or more. TCRdb records a much larger clone's protein for this DNA, with a difference at residue 5 that likely arises from a read error; the protein given is the translation of the DNA. Other DNA sequences in this specimen translate into the identical CDR3. CDR3 region: CATWGRDWIKTF. Written as DNA, the CDR3 is TGTGCCACCTGGGGCAGGGATTGGATCAAGACGTTT. The chain uses TRGV3 and TRGJP2. Germline CDR1 and CDR2: VTNTFY and YDVSTARD (reference sequence). This CDR3 comprises 12 residues.

With regard to this clone: TCRdb's listed protein matches a much larger clone and diverges from this DNA's translation at residue 6, likely through a read error; the protein shown comes from the DNA. The CDR3 region is CATWDGQSSDWIKTF. CDR3 DNA: TGTGCCACCTGGGACGGGCAAAGTAGTGATTGGATCAAGACGTTT. J is TRGJP2 and V is TRGV3. The J gene comes from matching the DNA to germline here; TCRdb lacks it. The trim removed 3 bases at V and 2 bases at J, leaving 6 bases unmatched. This CDR3 spans 15 amino acids. Germline V gives CDR1 VTNTFY, CDR2 YDVSTARD (reference sequence).

This clone was seen repeatedly, ten times or more. A far larger clone is just one base off, so this is likely a read error. The chain employs TRGV5 and TRGJP2. This CDR3 has 12 residues. Looked up from germline, CDR1 is VINAFY and CDR2 is YDVSNSKD. CDR3 amino acids: CATRDADWIKTF. The DNA for the CDR3 is TGTGCCACCCGGGACGCTGATTGGATCAAGACGTTT.

This clone showed up many times. The TCRdb record carries a much larger clone's protein, which differs from this DNA's translation at residue 7; a read error is the likely cause, and the protein listed here is the DNA translation. The J gene is TRGJ1 or TRGJ2, the V gene TRGV9. The J gene, not given by TCRdb, was assigned here from a germline match of the nucleotide sequence. Germline CDR1 and CDR2: GITISATS and ISYDGTV (reference sequence). This CDR3 region has 13 residues. Germline trimming cut 0 bases from V and 5 bases from J; bases unmatched to any gene: 4. As DNA, the CDR3 is TGTGCCTTGTGGGAGGTGTACGATTATAAGAAACTCTTT. Its protein product is CALWEVYDYKKLF.

This clone was observed a few times. The protein recorded in TCRdb matches a much larger clone and deviates from this DNA's translation at residue 9, suggesting a read error; the protein here is obtained by translating the DNA. The V call is TRGV4, the J call TRGJ1 or TRGJ2. The J gene, left out of TCRdb, was set here by checking the DNA against germline. CDR1 and CDR2 (germline): EGSTGY, YDSYTSSV. The CDR3 totals 13 residues. With V trimmed by 2 bases and J by 8 bases, 9 bases remained unmatched. The chain's CDR3 is CATWDAQWHKKLF. The CDR3 coding sequence is TGTGCCACCTGGGATGCCCAATGGCATAAGAAACTCTTT.

This clone was counted only a few times. TCRdb's protein, taken from a much larger clone, differs from this DNA's translation at residue 12, likely owing to a read error; the protein displayed comes from the DNA. V is TRGV9 and J is TRGJP. Assignment of the J gene here rests on matching the DNA to germline, because TCRdb gives none. CDR1 and CDR2 from the germline V gene are GITISATS and ISYDGTV (reference sequence). The CDR3 has 17 residues. CDR3 sequence: CALWEEIQELGEKIKVF. The CDR3 nucleotides are TGTGCCTTGTGGGAGGAGATACAAGAGTTGGGCGAAAAAATCAAGGTATTT.

This clone was observed a few times. For this DNA, TCRdb reports the protein of a much larger clone, which diverges at residue 3, most likely from a read error; the protein presented here is translated directly from the DNA. This chain joins TRGV3 and TRGJ1 or TRGJ2. The J gene was not available in TCRdb and was assigned here by matching the DNA to germline segments. The V gene's germline CDR1 is VTNTFY and CDR2 YDVSTARD (reference sequence). The CDR3 is 14 residues long. The CDR3 nucleotides read TGTGCCGCCTGGGACACTCCACCCAGCGGTAAGAAACTCTTT. This codes for CAAWDTPPSGKKLF.

Many counts were recorded for this clone. With only one base between it and a far larger clone, this is likely a read error. The same CDR3 arises from other DNA sequences in this sample as well. The chain carries TRGV9 and TRGJ1 or TRGJ2. Because TCRdb records no J gene, it was assigned here through a match of the DNA to germline. The germline gives CDR1 GITISATS, CDR2 ISYDGTV (reference sequence). CDR3 length: 12 amino acids. The CDR3 reads CALWEVRYKKLF. CDR3 DNA sequence: TGTGCCCTGTGGGAGGTGCGATATAAGAAACTCTTT.

This clone was counted between two and nine times. The protein recorded in TCRdb matches a much larger clone and deviates from this DNA's translation at residue 10, suggesting a read error; the protein here is obtained by translating the DNA. The V segment is TRGV2, and no J call was made. Germline CDR1 and CDR2: EGSNGY and YDSYNSKV. The CDR3 runs to 12 residues. Here the CDR3 reads CATWDGQNKELF. DNA for the CDR3: TGTGCCACCTGGGACGGGCAGAATAAGGAACTCTTT.